This paragraph reports one TCR beta chain. CDR3 length: 14 amino acids. Germline loops: CDR1 MNHNY, CDR2 SVGAGI (reference sequence). TCRdb reprocessed the PCR reads via MiXCR and lists one record per CDR3 protein. The sample includes approximately 3,200 distinct CDR3 sequences, around 42% of them seen just once. This sample was included in a study of immune characterization of retroperitoneal liposarcoma. V gene TRBV6-6 combines with J gene TRBJ2-1, with 10 nucleotides matching TRBD2. The tail of the sequence fits TRBJ2-7 better, so the J call may be wrong. The specimen was tumor tissue. The receptor was isolated from a male donor with retroperitoneal liposarcoma. As DNA, the CDR3 is TGTGCCAGCCATCGAGCGGGGGGGATCTACGAGCAGTACTTC. This codes for CASHRAGGIYEQYF.